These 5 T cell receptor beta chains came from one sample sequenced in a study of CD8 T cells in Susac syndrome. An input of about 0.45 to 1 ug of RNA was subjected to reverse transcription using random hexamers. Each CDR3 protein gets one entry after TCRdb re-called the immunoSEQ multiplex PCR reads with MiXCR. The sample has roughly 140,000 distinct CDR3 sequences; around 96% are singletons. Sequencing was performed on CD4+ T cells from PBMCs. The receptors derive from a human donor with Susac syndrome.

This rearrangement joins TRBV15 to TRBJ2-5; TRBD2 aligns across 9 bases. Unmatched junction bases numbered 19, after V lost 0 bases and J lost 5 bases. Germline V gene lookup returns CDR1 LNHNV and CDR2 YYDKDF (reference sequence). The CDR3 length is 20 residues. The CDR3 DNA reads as TGTGCCACCAGCAGAGATCCCCCTATTAGCGGGGGATCGAGAGGGGAGACCCAGTACTTC. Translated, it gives CATSRDPPISGGSRGETQYF.

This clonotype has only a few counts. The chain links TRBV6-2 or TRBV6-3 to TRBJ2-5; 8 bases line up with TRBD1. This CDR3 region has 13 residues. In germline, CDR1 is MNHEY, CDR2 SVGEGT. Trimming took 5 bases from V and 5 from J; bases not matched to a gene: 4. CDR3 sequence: CASSPDREETQYF. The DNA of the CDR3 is TGTGCCAGCAGTCCGGACAGGGAGGAGACCCAGTACTTC.

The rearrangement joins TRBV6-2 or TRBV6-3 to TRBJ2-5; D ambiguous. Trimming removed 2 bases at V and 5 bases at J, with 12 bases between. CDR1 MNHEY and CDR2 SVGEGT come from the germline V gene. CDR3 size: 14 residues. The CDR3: CASSYDRLRETQYF. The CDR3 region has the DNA TGTGCCAGCAGTTACGACCGACTGCGCGAGACCCAGTACTTC.

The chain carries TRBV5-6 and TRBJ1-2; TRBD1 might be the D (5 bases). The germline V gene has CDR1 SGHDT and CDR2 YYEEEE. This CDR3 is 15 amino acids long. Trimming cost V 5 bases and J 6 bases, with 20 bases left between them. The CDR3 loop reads CASRIEGQGINGYTF. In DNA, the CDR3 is TGTGCCAGCAGAATCGAGGGGCAGGGCATAAATGGCTACACCTTC.

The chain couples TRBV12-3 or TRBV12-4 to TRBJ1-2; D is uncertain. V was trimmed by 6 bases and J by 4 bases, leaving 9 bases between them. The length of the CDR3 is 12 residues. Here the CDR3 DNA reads TGTGCCAGCAGCGCCCTTACCTATGGCTACACCTTC. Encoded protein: CASSALTYGYTF.